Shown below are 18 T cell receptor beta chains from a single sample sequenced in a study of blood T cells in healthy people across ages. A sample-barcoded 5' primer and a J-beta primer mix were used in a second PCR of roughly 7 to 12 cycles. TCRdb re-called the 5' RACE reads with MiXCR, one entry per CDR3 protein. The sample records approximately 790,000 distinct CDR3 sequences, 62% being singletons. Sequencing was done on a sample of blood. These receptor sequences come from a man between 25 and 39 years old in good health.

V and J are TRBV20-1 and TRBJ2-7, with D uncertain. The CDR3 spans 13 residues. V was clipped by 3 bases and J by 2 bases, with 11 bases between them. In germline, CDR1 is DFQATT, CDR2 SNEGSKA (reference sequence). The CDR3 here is CSARVSGPYEQYF. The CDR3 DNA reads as TGCAGTGCTAGGGTCTCGGGCCCCTACGAGCAGTACTTC.

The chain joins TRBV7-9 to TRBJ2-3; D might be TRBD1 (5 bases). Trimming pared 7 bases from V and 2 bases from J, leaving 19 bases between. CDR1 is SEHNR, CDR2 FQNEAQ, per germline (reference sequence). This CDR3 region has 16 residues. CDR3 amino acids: CASTPLRGFFTDTQYF. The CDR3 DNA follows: TGTGCCAGCACCCCCCTTAGGGGTTTCTTCACAGATACGCAGTATTTT.

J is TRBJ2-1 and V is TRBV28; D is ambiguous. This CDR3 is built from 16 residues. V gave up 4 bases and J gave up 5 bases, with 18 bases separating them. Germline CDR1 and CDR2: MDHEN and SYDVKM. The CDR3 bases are TGTGCCAGCAGTTATCGGTGGGAACCCCCTGACAATGAGCAGTTCTTC. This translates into CASSYRWEPPDNEQFF.

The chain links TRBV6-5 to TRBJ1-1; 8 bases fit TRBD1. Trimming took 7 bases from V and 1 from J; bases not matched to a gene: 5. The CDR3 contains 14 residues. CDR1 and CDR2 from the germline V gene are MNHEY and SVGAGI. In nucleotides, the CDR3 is TGTGCCAGCAATACCGGGACAGGGAACACTGAAGCTTTCTTT. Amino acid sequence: CASNTGTGNTEAFF.

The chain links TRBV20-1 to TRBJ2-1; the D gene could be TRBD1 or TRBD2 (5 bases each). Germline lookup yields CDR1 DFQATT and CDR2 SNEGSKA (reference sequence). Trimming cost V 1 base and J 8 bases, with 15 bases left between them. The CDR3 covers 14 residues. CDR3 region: CSARGDRGRYEQFF. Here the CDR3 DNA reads TGCAGTGCTAGAGGAGACCGGGGACGATATGAGCAGTTCTTC.

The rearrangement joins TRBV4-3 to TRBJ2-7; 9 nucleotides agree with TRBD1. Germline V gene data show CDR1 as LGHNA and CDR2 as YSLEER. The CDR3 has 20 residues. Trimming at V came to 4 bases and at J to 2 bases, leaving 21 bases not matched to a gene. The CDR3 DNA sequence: TGCGCCAGCAGCCGCCAAATGTCCGCCTTGCCGGGACAGGGACCCTACGAGCAGTACTTC. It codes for CASSRQMSALPGQGPYEQYF.

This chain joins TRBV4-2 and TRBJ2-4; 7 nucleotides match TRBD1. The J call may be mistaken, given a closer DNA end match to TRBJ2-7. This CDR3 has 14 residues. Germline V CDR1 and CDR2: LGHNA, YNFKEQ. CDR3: CASSHRTGVYEQYF. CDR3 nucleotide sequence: TGTGCCAGCAGCCATCGGACAGGAGTCTACGAGCAGTACTTC.

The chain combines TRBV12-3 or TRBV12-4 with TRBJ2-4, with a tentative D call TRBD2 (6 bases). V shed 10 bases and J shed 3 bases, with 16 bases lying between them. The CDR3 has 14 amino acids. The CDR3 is CAIGTGLLKNIQYF. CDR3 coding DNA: TGTGCCATCGGGACGGGACTCCTCAAAAACATTCAGTACTTC.

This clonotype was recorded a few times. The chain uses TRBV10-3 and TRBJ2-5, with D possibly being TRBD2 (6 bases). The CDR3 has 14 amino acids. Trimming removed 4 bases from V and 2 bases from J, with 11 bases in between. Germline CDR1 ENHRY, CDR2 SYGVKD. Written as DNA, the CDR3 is TGTGCCATCAGTGCGGGGACTGAACAAGAGACCCAGTACTTC. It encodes CAISAGTEQETQYF.

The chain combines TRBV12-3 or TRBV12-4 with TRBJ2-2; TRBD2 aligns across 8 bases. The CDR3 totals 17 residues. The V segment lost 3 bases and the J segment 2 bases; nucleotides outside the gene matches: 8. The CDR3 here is CASSFISGAFNTGELFF. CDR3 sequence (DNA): TGTGCCAGCAGTTTTATTAGCGGGGCCTTTAACACCGGGGAGCTGTTTTTT.

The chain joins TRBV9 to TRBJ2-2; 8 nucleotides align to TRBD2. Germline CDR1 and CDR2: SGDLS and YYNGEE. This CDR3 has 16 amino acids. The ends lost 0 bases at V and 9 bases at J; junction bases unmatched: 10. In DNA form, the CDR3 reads TGTGCCAGCAGCGTAGGGGGACTAGGAGTCTTCCGGGAGCTGTTTTTT. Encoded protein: CASSVGGLGVFRELFF.

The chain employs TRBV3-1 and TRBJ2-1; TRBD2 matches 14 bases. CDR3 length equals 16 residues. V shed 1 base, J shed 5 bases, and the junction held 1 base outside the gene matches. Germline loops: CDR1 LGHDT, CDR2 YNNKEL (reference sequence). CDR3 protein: CASSQVTSGRDNEQFF. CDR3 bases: TGTGCCAGCAGCCAAGTGACTAGCGGGAGGGACAATGAGCAGTTCTTC.

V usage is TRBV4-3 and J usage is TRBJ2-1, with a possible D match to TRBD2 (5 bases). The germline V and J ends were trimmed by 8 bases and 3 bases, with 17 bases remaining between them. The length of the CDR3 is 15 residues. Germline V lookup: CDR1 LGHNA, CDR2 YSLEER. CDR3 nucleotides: TGCGCCAGCCAAGCCACCGAGGGATTCTACAATGAGCAGTTCTTC. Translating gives CASQATEGFYNEQFF.

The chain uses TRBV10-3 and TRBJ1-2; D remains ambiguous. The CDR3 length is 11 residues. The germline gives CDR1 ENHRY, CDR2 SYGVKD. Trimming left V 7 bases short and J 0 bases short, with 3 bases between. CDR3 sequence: CAIMANYGYTF. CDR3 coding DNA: TGTGCCATCATGGCTAACTATGGCTACACCTTC.

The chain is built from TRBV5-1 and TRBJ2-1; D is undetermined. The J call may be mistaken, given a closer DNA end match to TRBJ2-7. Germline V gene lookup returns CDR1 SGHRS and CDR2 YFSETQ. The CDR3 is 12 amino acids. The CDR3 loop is CASSLGHNEQYF. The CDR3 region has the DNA TGCGCCAGCAGCTTAGGGCACAATGAGCAGTACTTC.

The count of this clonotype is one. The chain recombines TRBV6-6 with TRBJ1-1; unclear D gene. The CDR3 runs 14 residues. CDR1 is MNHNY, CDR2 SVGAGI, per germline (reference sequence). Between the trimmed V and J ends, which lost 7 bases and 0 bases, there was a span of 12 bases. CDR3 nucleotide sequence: TGTGCCAGCAAGAGGAACACCTTGAACACTGAAGCTTTCTTT. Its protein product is CASKRNTLNTEAFF.

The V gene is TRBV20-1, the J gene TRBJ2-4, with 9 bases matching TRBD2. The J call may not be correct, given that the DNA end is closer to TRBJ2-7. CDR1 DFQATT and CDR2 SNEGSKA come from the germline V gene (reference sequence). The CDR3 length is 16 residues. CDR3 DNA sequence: TGCAGTGCTAGAGCTGGGGCGGGGGGGACCTCATACGAGCAGTACTTC. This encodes CSARAGAGGTSYEQYF.

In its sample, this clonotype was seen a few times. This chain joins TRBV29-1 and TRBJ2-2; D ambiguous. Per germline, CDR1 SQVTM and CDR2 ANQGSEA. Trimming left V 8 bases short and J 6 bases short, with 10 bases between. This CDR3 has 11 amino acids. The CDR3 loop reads CSPVIAGELFF. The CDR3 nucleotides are TGCAGCCCTGTGATCGCCGGGGAGCTGTTTTTT.